This is a list of T cell receptor beta chains from one sample in a study of blood T cell repertoires in COVID-19. Data came from immunoSEQ multiplex PCR; TCRdb stores just in-frame clones and leaves some out. The sample gives some 230,000 clones, 70% to 90% of which show up once; more than 8.5% is in the top ten. The sequenced sample consisted of peripheral blood. These receptors came from a woman in her fifties or sixties with COVID-19, enrolled during active disease. The CDR3 runs from the conserved cysteine through the conserved F or W. Fields, in order: D gene, J gene, V gene, clone size, CDR3 protein, CDR3 DNA. A D gene is named only where the DNA matches it firmly. Size values are once, few and many counts, or a class for expanded clones, and some rows have none.

d_call: TRBD2; j_call: TRBJ2-3; v_call: TRBV25-1; clone_size: NA; cdr3_aa: CASRGASGGFTDTQYF; cdr3_nt: TGTGCCAGCAGAGGGGCTAGCGGGGGTTTCACAGATACGCAGTATTTT
d_call: NA; j_call: TRBJ2-7; v_call: TRBV7-2; clone_size: NA; cdr3_aa: CASSSLGGYEQYF; cdr3_nt: TGTGCCAGCAGCTCCCTCGGAGGCTACGAGCAGTACTTC
d_call: TRBD2; j_call: TRBJ2-7; v_call: TRBV11-2; clone_size: once; cdr3_aa: CASREVADYEQYF; cdr3_nt: TGTGCCAGTCGGGAGGTAGCTGACTACGAGCAGTACTTC
d_call: TRBD1; j_call: TRBJ2-2; v_call: TRBV18; clone_size: NA; cdr3_aa: CASSPRQGVNTGELFF; cdr3_nt: TGTGCCAGCTCACCCCGACAGGGGGTTAACACCGGGGAGCTGTTTTTT
d_call: NA; j_call: TRBJ1-1; v_call: TRBV19; clone_size: NA; cdr3_aa: CASGGITEAFF; cdr3_nt: TGTGCTTCGGGAGGGATCACTGAAGCTTTCTTT
d_call: NA; j_call: TRBJ2-6; v_call: TRBV3-1/TRBV3-2; clone_size: NA; cdr3_aa: CASSQVRGSGANVLTF; cdr3_nt: TGTGCCAGCAGCCAAGTTAGGGGTTCTGGGGCCAACGTCCTGACTTTC
d_call: NA; j_call: TRBJ1-6; v_call: TRBV10-3; clone_size: NA; cdr3_aa: CAISGQRVSRSYNSPLHF; cdr3_nt: TGTGCCATCAGTGGTCAACGGGTCAGTCGAAGCTATAATTCACCCCTCCACTTT
d_call: TRBD1; j_call: TRBJ2-3; v_call: TRBV30; clone_size: NA; cdr3_aa: CAWSEPGQGPTDTQYF; cdr3_nt: TGTGCCTGGAGTGAACCGGGACAGGGCCCCACAGATACGCAGTATTTT
d_call: TRBD1; j_call: TRBJ2-3; v_call: TRBV10-2; clone_size: once; cdr3_aa: CASKTGGTDTQYF; cdr3_nt: TGCGCCAGCAAAACAGGGGGCACCGATACGCAGTATTTT
d_call: NA; j_call: TRBJ1-1; v_call: TRBV19; clone_size: once; cdr3_aa: CASKRGGTAFF; cdr3_nt: TGTGCCAGCAAAAGGGGGGGGACCGCTTTCTTT
d_call: TRBD1; j_call: TRBJ2-3; v_call: TRBV28; clone_size: NA; cdr3_aa: CASSLGQTDTQYF; cdr3_nt: TGTGCCAGCAGTTTGGGACAGACAGATACGCAGTATTTT
d_call: TRBD1; j_call: TRBJ1-5; v_call: TRBV24-1; clone_size: NA; cdr3_aa: CATSDGRQGSNQPQHF; cdr3_nt: TGTGCCACCAGTGATGGGAGACAGGGCAGCAATCAGCCCCAGCATTTT
d_call: NA; j_call: TRBJ1-2; v_call: TRBV25-1; clone_size: NA; cdr3_aa: CASSESGGVYGYTF; cdr3_nt: TGTGCCAGCAGTGAATCGGGCGGGGTCTATGGCTACACCTTC
d_call: TRBD1; j_call: TRBJ1-2; v_call: TRBV27; clone_size: once; cdr3_aa: CASRDRGRGYGYTF; cdr3_nt: TGTGCCAGCCGGGACAGGGGGCGAGGGTATGGCTACACCTTC
d_call: NA; j_call: TRBJ2-3; v_call: TRBV9; clone_size: NA; cdr3_aa: CASSVDGGTDTQYF; cdr3_nt: TGTGCCAGCAGCGTAGACGGGGGAACAGATACGCAGTATTTT
d_call: NA; j_call: TRBJ2-2; v_call: TRBV12-5; clone_size: NA; cdr3_aa: CASGRDTNTGELFF; cdr3_nt: TGTGCTAGTGGCCGGGACACGAACACCGGGGAGCTGTTTTTT
d_call: NA; j_call: TRBJ1-1; v_call: TRBV12-5; clone_size: NA; cdr3_aa: CASGPPGVNTEAFF; cdr3_nt: TGTGCTAGTGGTCCCCCCGGGGTGAACACTGAAGCTTTCTTT
d_call: NA; j_call: TRBJ2-1; v_call: TRBV6-2/TRBV6-3; clone_size: NA; cdr3_aa: CASSYSLDIGAYNEQFF; cdr3_nt: TGTGCCAGCAGTTACTCCCTGGACATTGGGGCCTACAATGAGCAGTTCTTC
d_call: TRBD1; j_call: TRBJ1-1; v_call: TRBV19; clone_size: NA; cdr3_aa: CASRQGAEAFF; cdr3_nt: TGTGCCAGTAGGCAGGGGGCTGAAGCTTTCTTT
d_call: TRBD1; j_call: TRBJ1-5; v_call: TRBV3-1/TRBV3-2; clone_size: NA; cdr3_aa: CASSQGGQGGNQPQHF; cdr3_nt: TGTGCCAGCAGCCAAGGGGGACAGGGGGGCAATCAGCCCCAGCATTTT
d_call: NA; j_call: TRBJ2-6; v_call: TRBV6-5; clone_size: NA; cdr3_aa: CASSSVSGANVLTF; cdr3_nt: TGTGCCAGCAGTTCGGTCTCTGGGGCCAACGTCCTGACTTTC
d_call: NA; j_call: TRBJ2-7; v_call: TRBV24-1; clone_size: few; cdr3_aa: CATTEVGQYF; cdr3_nt: TGTGCCACCACTGAAGTCGGGCAGTACTTC
d_call: TRBD1; j_call: TRBJ2-1; v_call: TRBV15; clone_size: NA; cdr3_aa: CATSKGTGGEIEQFF; cdr3_nt: TGTGCCACCAGCAAAGGGACAGGGGGAGAAATTGAGCAGTTCTTC
d_call: TRBD1; j_call: TRBJ1-1; v_call: TRBV5-1; clone_size: NA; cdr3_aa: CASSLETGDTEAFF; cdr3_nt: TGCGCCAGCAGCTTGGAAACAGGGGACACTGAAGCTTTCTTT
d_call: NA; j_call: TRBJ2-2; v_call: TRBV11-3; clone_size: NA; cdr3_aa: CASSISVNTGELFF; cdr3_nt: TGTGCCAGCAGCATCTCGGTTAACACCGGGGAGCTGTTTTTT
d_call: NA; j_call: TRBJ1-2; v_call: TRBV30; clone_size: NA; cdr3_aa: CAWSVGAGFYGYTF; cdr3_nt: TGTGCCTGGAGTGTAGGCGCGGGGTTCTATGGCTACACCTTC
d_call: TRBD1; j_call: TRBJ1-2; v_call: TRBV5-1; clone_size: NA; cdr3_aa: CASSPDRNYGYTF; cdr3_nt: TGCGCCAGCAGCCCGGACAGGAACTATGGCTACACCTTC
d_call: NA; j_call: TRBJ2-7; v_call: TRBV13; clone_size: NA; cdr3_aa: CASSSQGYEQYF; cdr3_nt: TGTGCCAGCAGCTCTCAGGGCTACGAGCAGTACTTC
d_call: NA; j_call: TRBJ2-1; v_call: TRBV19; clone_size: NA; cdr3_aa: CASSIAGWNEQFF; cdr3_nt: TGTGCCAGTAGTATCGCGGGGTGGAATGAGCAGTTCTTC
d_call: TRBD1; j_call: TRBJ1-5; v_call: TRBV30; clone_size: NA; cdr3_aa: CASGGQGNQPQHF; cdr3_nt: TGTGCCTCGGGGGGACAGGGGAATCAGCCCCAGCATTTT
d_call: TRBD1; j_call: TRBJ2-4; v_call: TRBV9; clone_size: NA; cdr3_aa: CASSVGVGGQGRLAKNIQYF; cdr3_nt: TGTGCCAGCAGCGTAGGCGTGGGGGGACAGGGGAGACTAGCCAAAAACATTCAGTACTTC
d_call: NA; j_call: TRBJ1-2; v_call: TRBV5-6; clone_size: NA; cdr3_aa: CASSRRANYGYTF; cdr3_nt: TGTGCCAGCAGTCGTAGAGCTAACTATGGCTACACCTTC
d_call: NA; j_call: TRBJ2-7; v_call: TRBV7-2; clone_size: NA; cdr3_aa: CASSLQGTYEQYF; cdr3_nt: TGTGCCAGCAGCCTTCAGGGAACCTACGAGCAGTACTTC
d_call: TRBD2; j_call: TRBJ2-1; v_call: TRBV7-2; clone_size: NA; cdr3_aa: CASSLVRLAGGNEQFF; cdr3_nt: TGTGCCAGCAGCTTAGTAAGGCTAGCGGGGGGTAATGAGCAGTTCTTC
d_call: NA; j_call: TRBJ1-4; v_call: TRBV28; clone_size: NA; cdr3_aa: CASSSVREKLFF; cdr3_nt: TGTGCCAGCAGTTCAGTCCGTGAAAAACTGTTTTTT
d_call: NA; j_call: TRBJ2-5; v_call: TRBV7-2; clone_size: NA; cdr3_aa: CASSPNSGTGETQYF; cdr3_nt: TGTGCCAGCAGTCCCAATTCCGGGACTGGTGAGACCCAGTACTTC
d_call: NA; j_call: TRBJ2-5; v_call: TRBV24-1; clone_size: NA; cdr3_aa: CATSEGGETQYF; cdr3_nt: TGTGCCACCAGTGAGGGCGGGGAGACCCAGTACTTC
d_call: NA; j_call: TRBJ2-3; v_call: TRBV5-1; clone_size: NA; cdr3_aa: CASSLKGPLSGGTDTQYF; cdr3_nt: TGCGCCAGCAGCTTGAAGGGGCCCCTTAGCGGTGGCACAGATACGCAGTATTTT
d_call: TRBD1; j_call: TRBJ1-2; v_call: TRBV7-8; clone_size: NA; cdr3_aa: CASSLDAGTGVWGYTF; cdr3_nt: TGTGCCAGCAGCCTAGACGCAGGGACAGGGGTGTGGGGCTACACCTTC
d_call: TRBD1; j_call: TRBJ1-1; v_call: TRBV19; clone_size: NA; cdr3_aa: CASRRQGPPNTEAFF; cdr3_nt: TGTGCCAGTAGACGACAGGGCCCCCCTAACACTGAAGCTTTCTTT
d_call: TRBD1; j_call: TRBJ1-2; v_call: TRBV7-8; clone_size: once; cdr3_aa: CASSFWGQGKSGYTF; cdr3_nt: TGTGCCAGCAGCTTCTGGGGACAGGGGAAAAGTGGCTACACCTTC